The next 18 T cell receptor beta chains were all read from a single sample in a study of blood T cell repertoires in COVID-19. Libraries were prepared by immunoSEQ multiplex PCR; TCRdb keeps only in-frame clonotypes and omits some of them. The sample consists of tens of thousands of clones, around 83% of them appearing once. What was sequenced was peripheral blood. The receptors here all came from a man aged 65 to 79 with active COVID-19.

V gene TRBV5-1 combines with J gene TRBJ1-2; weak D call: TRBD1 (5 bases). V gave up 0 bases and J gave up 4 bases, with 10 bases separating them. The length of the CDR3 is 14 residues. Germline CDR1 reads SGHRS; CDR2 reads YFSETQ. CDR3 loop: CASSLEWGFYGYTF. The CDR3 DNA sequence: TGCGCCAGCAGCTTGGAATGGGGCTTCTATGGCTACACCTTC.

This chain links TRBV5-1 with TRBJ1-2; 9 bases map to TRBD1. The germline gives CDR1 SGHRS, CDR2 YFSETQ. This CDR3 contains 17 residues. With 6 bases clipped from V and 7 bases from J, the junction kept 19 bases outside the gene matches. CDR3 sequence: CASTILQTWDREVGYTF. CDR3 DNA sequence: TGCGCCAGCACCATACTACAAACCTGGGACAGGGAGGTTGGCTACACCTTC. Looking up the rest from reference TRBV5-1 and TRBJ1-2 gives the full variable domain: KAGVTQTPRYLIKTRGQQVTLSCSPISGHRSVSWYQQTPGQGLQFLFEYFSETQRNKGNFPGRFSGRQFSNSRSEMNVSTLELGDSALYLCASTILQTWDREVGYTFGSGTRLTVV.

The chain carries TRBV7-3 and TRBJ2-1; 9 bases are shared with TRBD1. The CDR3 length is 13 residues. Looked up from germline, CDR1 is SGHTA and CDR2 is FQGTGA. V was clipped by 5 bases and J by 6 bases; unmatched bases: 2. Written as DNA, the CDR3 is TGTGCCAGCAGCCGGGACAGGGTCAATGAGCAGTTCTTC. Encoded protein: CASSRDRVNEQFF. Complete variable domain (other parts from reference TRBV7-3 and TRBJ2-1): GAGVSQTPSNKVTEKGKYVELRCDPISGHTALYWYRQSLGQGPEFLIYFQGTGAADDSGLPNDRFFAVRPEGSVSTLKIQRTERGDSAVYLCASSRDRVNEQFFGPGTRLTVL.

CDR3 amino acids: CASSKGQGSVETQYF. CDR3 nucleotide sequence: TGTGCCAGCAGCAAGGGACAGGGGTCGGTAGAGACCCAGTACTTC. J is TRBJ2-5 and V is TRBV11-3; 10 positions match TRBD1. Trimming removed 5 bases from V and 4 bases from J; junction bases left unmatched: 7. Germline V gene lookup returns CDR1 SGHNT and CDR2 YENEEA. The CDR3 runs 15 residues.

V gene TRBV28 combines with J gene TRBJ1-2, with 7 bases fitting TRBD1. The V and J ends lost 6 bases and 4 bases, in that order; junction bases with no gene match: 5. Germline lookup yields CDR1 MDHEN and CDR2 SYDVKM. There are 13 residues in the CDR3. The CDR3, as DNA: TGTGCCAGCAGCCGACGACAGGGCTATGGCTACACCTTC. Its translation: CASSRRQGYGYTF.

This chain uses TRBV10-2 with TRBJ1-2; 7 bases line up with TRBD1. The CDR3 has 14 residues. The germline V gene has CDR1 WSHSY and CDR2 SAAADI. After removal of 4 bases from V and 8 bases from J, the junction contained 10 bases not matched to a gene. The CDR3 sequence is CASSGRQGVLGYTF. In nucleotides, the CDR3 is TGCGCCAGCAGTGGGCGTCAGGGGGTCCTAGGCTACACCTTC.

This clone was counted a single time. The chain uses TRBV2 and TRBJ2-1; the D gene is possibly TRBD1 (6 bases). With 1 base removed from V and 9 bases from J, the gap between germline ends came to 16 bases. From germline, CDR1 is SNHLY and CDR2 FYNNEI. The CDR3 has 15 residues. CDR3 residues: CASSEVWQGQGEQFF. The CDR3 DNA sequence: TGTGCCAGCAGTGAAGTGTGGCAGGGGCAGGGTGAGCAGTTCTTC.

This clone was observed once. This chain uses TRBV5-1 with TRBJ2-1; 8 positions agree with TRBD1. The germline V gene encodes CDR1 SGHRS and CDR2 YFSETQ. There are 14 residues in the CDR3. V shed 4 bases and J 4 bases; nucleotides not matched to a gene: 4. CDR3 sequence: CASSPGQEYNEQFF. CDR3 nucleotides: TGCGCCAGCAGCCCGGGACAGGAGTACAATGAGCAGTTCTTC.

The CDR3 DNA reads TGTGCCAGCAGTTACAGGGCAGATACGCAGTATTTT. Protein: CASSYRADTQYF. This chain connects TRBV2 to TRBJ2-3, with D possibly TRBD1 on 6 matching bases. CDR1 is SNHLY and CDR2 is FYNNEI in the germline V gene. The CDR3 is 12 amino acids. Trimming removed 5 bases at V and 4 bases at J, with 7 bases between.

This sequence joins TRBV3-1 (or the pseudogene TRBV3-2) and TRBJ2-6, with D possibly being TRBD1 (6 bases). V was cut by 4 bases and J by 7 bases, with 23 bases left in between. The CDR3 sequence is 18 residues long. CDR1 LGHDT and CDR2 YNNKEL come from the germline V gene (reference sequence). CDR3 protein: CASSPYRDLPFAANVLTF. The CDR3 DNA is TGTGCCAGCAGCCCCTACAGGGACCTCCCTTTTGCAGCCAACGTCCTGACTTTC.

This clone has a single count. Here the CDR3 reads CASSFPTGDEETQYF. In DNA form, the CDR3 reads TGCGCCAGCAGCTTCCCAACAGGGGATGAAGAGACCCAGTACTTC. This chain joins TRBV5-1 and TRBJ2-5, with 7 positions matching TRBD1. The germline V gene has CDR1 SGHRS and CDR2 YFSETQ. This CDR3 comprises 15 residues. Trimming took 2 bases from V and 3 from J; bases not matched to a gene: 7.

This rearrangement joins TRBV14 to TRBJ2-3; D not certain. Germline V gives CDR1 SGHDN, CDR2 FVKESK. V was trimmed by 4 bases and J by 4 bases, leaving 15 bases between them. The CDR3 has 15 residues. The CDR3 DNA reads TGTGCCAGCAGCCCATTCGCCGGTTGGTCAGATACGCAGTATTTT. It translates to CASSPFAGWSDTQYF.

The chain joins TRBV2 to TRBJ2-4, with D possibly being TRBD1 (5 bases). This CDR3 has 18 residues. The V gene's germline CDR1 is SNHLY and CDR2 FYNNEI. The ends were cut back, 2 bases at V and 2 bases at J, with 19 bases in the middle. The CDR3 reads CASSERFSGFLTKNIQYF. The CDR3 nucleotides are TGTGCCAGCAGTGAAAGATTTTCAGGGTTCCTGACCAAAAACATTCAGTACTTC.

The rearrangement links TRBV3-1 (or the pseudogene TRBV3-2) to TRBJ2-3, with 8 bases that match TRBD1. The junction had 4 bases not matched to a gene; V was cut back by 6 bases and J by 5 bases. CDR1 is LGHDT and CDR2 is YNNKEL in the germline V gene (reference sequence). The CDR3 totals 13 residues. The CDR3 region is CASRAGGEDTQYF. CDR3 nucleotides: TGTGCCAGCAGGGCAGGGGGCGAAGATACGCAGTATTTT.

The chain has TRBV9 and TRBJ1-6, with a possible D match to TRBD1 (6 bases). Germline V CDR1 and CDR2: SGDLS, YYNGEE. The CDR3 is 15 amino acids. The germline V and J ends were trimmed by 0 bases and 10 bases, with 14 bases remaining between them. CDR3 DNA sequence: TGTGCCAGCAGCGTAGGCCGGGACACCAGCTCACCCCTCCACTTT. Translation gives CASSVGRDTSSPLHF.

The chain is built from TRBV7-2 and TRBJ2-1; TRBD2 aligns across 14 bases. The CDR3 is 16 residues long. Germline CDR1 SGHTA, CDR2 FQGNSA. The J segment lost 9 bases and the V segment lost 5 bases, leaving 9 bases of the junction unmatched. Here the CDR3 reads CASSTRLAGGPVEQFF. The CDR3 nucleotides are TGTGCCAGCAGCACCCGACTAGCGGGAGGGCCGGTTGAGCAGTTCTTC. The complete variable domain, with remaining parts taken from reference TRBV7-2 and TRBJ2-1, reads GAGVSQSPSNKVTEKGKDVELRCDPISGHTALYWYRQSLGQGLEFLIYFQGNSAPDKSGLPSDRFSAERTGGSVSTLTIQRTQQEDSAVYLCASSTRLAGGPVEQFFGPGTRLTVL.

This chain uses TRBV11-2 with TRBJ1-3; D may be TRBD1 (5 bases). Germline V lookup: CDR1 SGHAT, CDR2 FQNNGV. The V end lost 5 bases, the J end lost 4 bases, and 18 bases lay between the germline ends. This CDR3 is 16 amino acids long. This CDR3 is CASSLGRGSSGNTIYF. DNA for the CDR3: TGTGCCAGCAGCCTAGGGAGGGGATCATCCGGAAACACCATATATTTT.

The gene calls are TRBV13 and TRBJ1-1; D uncertain. The CDR3 spans 14 residues. Germline CDR1 reads PRHDT; CDR2 reads FYEKMQ (reference sequence). V lost 6 bases to trimming and J lost 1 base, with 12 bases between them. The CDR3 DNA is TGTGCCAGCAGAATGGCAGGCAAGAACACTGAAGCTTTCTTT. Amino acid sequence: CASRMAGKNTEAFF.